This TCR beta chain appears in the sequencing data of a study of persistence of HIV-infected CD4 T cells. Cells were stimulated with overlapping HIV-1 Gag 15-mer peptides. Memory cells lacking CD40L and CD69 with high CD45RO were sorted. CD8-depleted PBMCs were stimulated approximately 20 hours with anti-CD28/CD49d costimulation, CD40-blocking antibody and enfuvirtide. This clone was seen a single time. Its matching antigen is unknown. Germline-derived CDR1 and CDR2 are SGHNT and YYREEE (reference sequence). CDR3 length: 11 residues. V lost 3 bases, J lost 8 bases, and 7 bases lay in between. This was the immunoSEQ version 4 assay in survey mode. The table came from immunoSEQ multiplex PCR; TCRdb's copy has only in-frame clones and leaves some out. The sample shows around 35,000 clones, about 81% of them seen only once.

The receptor's source is an adult with HIV. The donor label of this sample is uncertain. The V gene is TRBV5-4, the J gene TRBJ2-3; perhaps TRBD2 as D (5 bases). Material: cultured CD4+ T cells from PBMCs, obtained from a patient who received antiretroviral therapy. CDR3 amino acids: CASSSEGTQYF. DNA for the CDR3: TGTGCCAGCAGCTCCGAGGGTACGCAGTATTTT.